This record looks at one T cell receptor beta chain sequence and its context. This sample is part of a study of liver allograft versus peripheral blood T cells. The wider study: A comparison was made between T cell receptor repertoires in transplanted livers and those in recipients' peripheral blood.

MiXCR was run by TCRdb on the reads, yielding one entry per CDR3 protein. In the table there are 2,400 or so distinct CDR3 sequences, about 20% of which are singletons. V trimming: 6 bases; J trimming: 5 bases; junction bases outside the gene matches: 6. The CDR3 loop spans 13 amino acids. Germline CDR1 and CDR2: MNHNY and SVGAGI (reference sequence). The origin of this receptor is a human patient who had a liver transplant. Part of the T cells may come from the graft donor. The chain recombines TRBV6-6 with TRBJ2-7; 8 bases are a match to TRBD2. CDR3 protein: CASRDGGANEQYF. The CDR3 DNA is TGTGCCAGCAGGGACGGGGGGGCCAACGAGCAGTACTTC.